A selection of T cell receptor beta chains follows, all from one sample in a study of blood T cell repertoires in COVID-19. Sequencing was performed with immunoSEQ multiplex PCR; in TCRdb, only in-frame clones are kept and a portion is missing. Of a few hundred thousand clones detected, more than 85% appear once; the ten largest clones hold 3%. Material: peripheral blood. Source of these receptors: a human donor in a cohort sampled during active COVID-19. The CDR3 runs from the conserved cysteine through the conserved F or W. D genes are given only for firm matches. Rows give clone size only sometimes, using once, few, many, or a class for an expanded clone.

D	V	J	size	DNA	CDR3
NA	TRBV11-1	TRBJ1-4	NA	TGTGCCAGCAGCTTGATGGGGCTTAATGAAAAACTGTTTTTT	CASSLMGLNEKLFF
NA	TRBV2	TRBJ2-7	once	TGTGCCAGCAGTGAAGGTCTCTACTACGAGCAGTACTTC	CASSEGLYYEQYF
NA	TRBV27	TRBJ2-7	NA	TGTGCCAGCAGCCAACACGGACCGAGGAGGGAGCAGTACTTC	CASSQHGPRREQYF
NA	TRBV2	TRBJ1-2	NA	TGTGCCAGCAGTGCATCATCGGGAGACTATGGCTACACCTTC	CASSASSGDYGYTF
NA	TRBV2	TRBJ2-2	NA	TGTGCCAGCACCGAGACGAAGGGAGACACCGGGGAGCTGTTTTTT	CASTETKGDTGELFF
TRBD1	TRBV18	TRBJ2-7	once	TGTGCCAGCTCACCTTTAGGCTTGGGACAGGGTTCCAACGAGCAGTACTTC	CASSPLGLGQGSNEQYF
NA	TRBV28	TRBJ1-5	NA	TGTGCCAGCAGTTACTTTGGACAGTTGCAGCCCCAGCATTTT	CASSYFGQLQPQHF
NA	TRBV30	TRBJ1-2	NA	TGTGCCGGGTACTCAGGGAACTATGGCTACACCTTC	CAGYSGNYGYTF
TRBD2	TRBV28	TRBJ2-5	NA	TGTGCCAGCAGTTTATGGACTAGCGGGAGGGAGGGGTACCAAGAGACCCAGTACTTC	CASSLWTSGREGYQETQYF
NA	TRBV15	TRBJ2-7	once	TGTGCCACCAGCAGAAACCGGGACAACTACGAGCAGTACTTC	CATSRNRDNYEQYF
TRBD1	TRBV27	TRBJ2-7	NA	TGTGCCAGCAGCTCGAGCCGGGGACAGGGCCTGTGGGAGCAGTACTTC	CASSSSRGQGLWEQYF
TRBD1	TRBV5-5	TRBJ2-7	NA	TGTGCCAGCAGACCCGGCCCGGGACAGAGCTACGAGCAGTACTTC	CASRPGPGQSYEQYF
TRBD2	TRBV5-4	TRBJ2-5	NA	TGTGCCAGCAGCTATACGGGTGGCGGGGGGAAAGAGACCCAGTACTTC	CASSYTGGGGKETQYF
NA	TRBV7-9	TRBJ1-2	few	TGTGCCAGCAGCTTGGGCAGGGGCTATGGCTACACCTTC	CASSLGRGYGYTF
NA	TRBV11-2	TRBJ2-7	many	TGTGCCAGCAGCTCCCTGAGGGACTTGCGTCCCTACGAGCAGTACTTC	CASSSLRDLRPYEQYF
NA	TRBV7-8	TRBJ2-7	NA	TGTGCCAGCAGCTTCGGGGATATGGGCGAGCAGTACTTC	CASSFGDMGEQYF
NA	TRBV6-6	TRBJ1-1	few	TGTGCCAGCAGTCCCGGGCGAGGGGGTTTACAACGGAACACTGAAGCTTTCTTT	CASSPGRGGLQRNTEAFF
TRBD2	TRBV30	TRBJ2-1	NA	TGTGCCTGGAGGGCGACTAGCGGGGATTACAATGAGCAGTTCTTC	CAWRATSGDYNEQFF
NA	TRBV3-1/TRBV3-2	TRBJ1-1	NA	TGTGCCAGCAGCCATGGTGACATAAACACTGAAGCTTTCTTT	CASSHGDINTEAFF
NA	TRBV9	TRBJ1-2	once	TGTGCCAGCAGCCCGGGGGAGAGGTATGGCTACACCTTC	CASSPGERYGYTF
TRBD1	TRBV25-1	TRBJ2-7	NA	TGTGCCAGCATGGACAGGGTCTCCTGGGCCGAGCAGTACTTC	CASMDRVSWAEQYF
NA	TRBV29-1	TRBJ2-7	NA	TGCAGCGTTTGGGGCATCTCCTACGAGCAGTACTTC	CSVWGISYEQYF
TRBD2	TRBV24-1	TRBJ2-1	NA	TGTGCCACCAGTGACCGTATAGCGGGAGCTCGTAATGAGCAGTTCTTC	CATSDRIAGARNEQFF
TRBD2	TRBV5-4	TRBJ2-5	NA	TGTGCCAGCAGCTTACGGACTAGCGGGGGGGAGACCCAGTACTTC	CASSLRTSGGETQYF